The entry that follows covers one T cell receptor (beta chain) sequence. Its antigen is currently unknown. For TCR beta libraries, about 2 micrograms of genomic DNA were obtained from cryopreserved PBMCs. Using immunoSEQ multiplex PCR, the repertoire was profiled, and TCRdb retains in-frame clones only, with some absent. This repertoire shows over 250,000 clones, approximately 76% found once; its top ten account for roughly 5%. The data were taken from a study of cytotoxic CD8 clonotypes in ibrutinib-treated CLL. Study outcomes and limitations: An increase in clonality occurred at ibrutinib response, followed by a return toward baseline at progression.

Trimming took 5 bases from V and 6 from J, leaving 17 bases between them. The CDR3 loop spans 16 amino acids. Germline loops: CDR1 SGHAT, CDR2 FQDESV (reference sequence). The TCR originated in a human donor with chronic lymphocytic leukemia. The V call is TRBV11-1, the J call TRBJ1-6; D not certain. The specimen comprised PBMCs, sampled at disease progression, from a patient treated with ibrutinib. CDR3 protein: CASSPAGIWGNSPLHF. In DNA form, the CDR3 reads TGTGCCAGCAGCCCAGCCGGGATCTGGGGTAATTCACCCCTCCACTTT.